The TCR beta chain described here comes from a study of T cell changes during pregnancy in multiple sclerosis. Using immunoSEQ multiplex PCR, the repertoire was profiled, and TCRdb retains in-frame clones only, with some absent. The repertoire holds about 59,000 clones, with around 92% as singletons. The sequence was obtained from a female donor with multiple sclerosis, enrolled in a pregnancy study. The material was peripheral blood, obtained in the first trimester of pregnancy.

The CDR3 loop is CASSLNRFLAGGTYNEQFF. Written as DNA, the CDR3 is TGTGCCAGCAGTCTTAACAGGTTCTTAGCGGGAGGTACCTACAATGAGCAGTTCTTC. V gene TRBV14 combines with J gene TRBJ2-1, with 10 bases matching TRBD2. The CDR3 contains 19 residues. J was trimmed by 2 bases and V by 6 bases; bases with no gene match: 16. Germline values: CDR1 SGHDN, CDR2 FVKESK.